This entry features one TCR beta chain sequence. At deep level, the assay was performed. Profiling relied on immunoSEQ multiplex PCR, and the TCRdb table lists in-frame clones only, not all of them. The sample gives approximately 590,000 clones, 95% of which show up once; approximately 0.1% is in the top ten. Naive CD8 populations comprised CD45RO-negative cells positively selected for CCR7, excluding terminally differentiated effector memory CD45RA+ cells. There were only Caucasian adults among the donors, and all lived in Nashville, Tennessee. Germline V gene data show CDR1 as MNHEY and CDR2 as SVGAGI. This CDR3 contains 14 residues. The V segment lost 4 bases and the J segment 7 bases; nucleotides outside the gene matches: 8. The data originate from a study of shared clonotypes between healthy human individuals. The overall study: Researchers assigned three CD4 naive, three CD4 memory, two CD8 naive and one CD8 memory plate to each donor.

Sequencing was carried out using naive CD8+ T cells sorted from blood. The rearrangement joins TRBV6-5 to TRBJ1-2; 8 bases are shared with TRBD1. This TCR was sampled from a woman aged 25 to 39 in good health. The CDR3 nucleotides read TGTGCCAGCAGTTTTCAGGGGGCGAATGGTGGCTACACCTTC. Amino acids: CASSFQGANGGYTF.